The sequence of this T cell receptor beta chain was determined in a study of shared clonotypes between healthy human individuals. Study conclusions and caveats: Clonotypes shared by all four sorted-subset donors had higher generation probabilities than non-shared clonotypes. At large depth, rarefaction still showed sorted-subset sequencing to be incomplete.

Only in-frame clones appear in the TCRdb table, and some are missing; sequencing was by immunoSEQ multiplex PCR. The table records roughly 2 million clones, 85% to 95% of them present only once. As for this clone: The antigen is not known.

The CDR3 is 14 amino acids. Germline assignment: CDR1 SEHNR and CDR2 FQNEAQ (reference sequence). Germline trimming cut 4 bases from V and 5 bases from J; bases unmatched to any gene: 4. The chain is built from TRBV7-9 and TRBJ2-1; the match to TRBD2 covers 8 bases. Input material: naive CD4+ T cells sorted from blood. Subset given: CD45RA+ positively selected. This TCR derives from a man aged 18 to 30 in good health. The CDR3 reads CASSSGLVNNEQFF. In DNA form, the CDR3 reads TGTGCCAGCAGCTCGGGACTAGTCAACAATGAGCAGTTCTTC.